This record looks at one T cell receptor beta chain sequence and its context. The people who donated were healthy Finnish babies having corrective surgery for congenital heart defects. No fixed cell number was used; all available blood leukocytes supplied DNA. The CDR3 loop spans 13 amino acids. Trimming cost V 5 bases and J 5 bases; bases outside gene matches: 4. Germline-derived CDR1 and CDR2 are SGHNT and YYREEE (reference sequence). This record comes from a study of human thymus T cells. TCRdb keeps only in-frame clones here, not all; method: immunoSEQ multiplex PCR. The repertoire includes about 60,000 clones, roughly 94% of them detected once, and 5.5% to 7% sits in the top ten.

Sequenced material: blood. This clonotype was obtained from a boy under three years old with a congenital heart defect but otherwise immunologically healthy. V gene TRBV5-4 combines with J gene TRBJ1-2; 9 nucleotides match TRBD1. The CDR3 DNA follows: TGTGCCAGCAGTCAGGGACAGGGTTATGGCTACACCTTC. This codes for CASSQGQGYGYTF.